Shown below are 32 T cell receptor beta chains from a single sample sequenced in a study of human T cells and chemical hapten exposure. Stated time point: healthy volunteer bleed at 6 weeks. The authors' total RNA extraction used unfractionated whole blood. MiXCR, run by TCRdb on the RACE reads, gives a single entry per CDR3 protein. The table includes some 78,000 distinct CDR3 sequences, under 10% detected once. The sequenced sample was whole blood. The receptors here all came from a male donor in good health. Some clones in this sample may be carry-over from other donors' samples.

The chain links TRBV12-3 or TRBV12-4 to TRBJ2-3, with 7 nucleotides matching TRBD2. The CDR3 has 13 amino acids. The V segment lost 5 bases and the J segment 5 bases; nucleotides outside the gene matches: 4. CDR3 residues: CASSPWTRDTQYF. The CDR3 DNA follows: TGTGCCAGCAGTCCCTGGACTAGAGATACGCAGTATTTT.

This clonotype was detected a few times. The chain is built from TRBV10-3 and TRBJ2-3; D unclear. This CDR3 comprises 11 residues. The germline V and J ends were trimmed by 6 bases and 3 bases, with 4 bases remaining between them. Germline CDR1 ENHRY, CDR2 SYGVKD. The CDR3 nucleotides are TGTGCCATCAGGATAACAGATACGCAGTATTTT. It specifies CAIRITDTQYF.

This clonotype was observed a handful of times. DNA of the CDR3: TGCAGTGCTAGAGTCGGAGGGACAGGGAATGGCAATCAGCCCCAGCATTTT. Translated, it gives CSARVGGTGNGNQPQHF. The chain is built from TRBV20-1 and TRBJ1-5; 9 bases are a match to TRBD1. V lost 1 base to trimming and J lost 2 bases; unmatched junction nucleotides: 9. The germline gives CDR1 DFQATT, CDR2 SNEGSKA (reference sequence). The length of the CDR3 is 17 residues.

At least ten counts were recorded for this clonotype. This chain uses TRBV6-2 or TRBV6-3 with TRBJ2-5; maybe TRBD2 (7 bases). This CDR3 spans 21 amino acids. Germline assignment: CDR1 MNHEY and CDR2 SVGEGT. The V and J ends lost 0 bases and 0 bases respectively, with 26 bases between them. As DNA, the CDR3 is TGTGCCAGCAGTTACTCGTTCTCTTGGTCAATGAGGGGGGGGCACCAAGAGACCCAGTACTTC. This gives the protein CASSYSFSWSMRGGHQETQYF.

This clonotype was observed a few times. J is TRBJ2-3 and V is TRBV2; a possible D gene is TRBD1 (5 bases). Germline values: CDR1 SNHLY, CDR2 FYNNEI. This CDR3 has 14 residues. Trimming pared 7 bases from V and 0 bases from J, leaving 11 bases between. The CDR3 reads CASILDRSTDTQYF. Written as DNA, the CDR3 is TGTGCCAGCATCCTAGACAGAAGCACAGATACGCAGTATTTT. The complete variable domain, with remaining parts taken from reference TRBV2 and TRBJ2-3, reads EPEVTQTPSHQVTQMGQEVILRCVPISNHLYFYWYRQILGQKVEFLVSFYNNEISEKSEIFDDQFSVERPDGSNFTLKIRSTKLEDSAMYFCASILDRSTDTQYFGPGTRLTVL.

This clonotype was seen ten or more times. The chain links TRBV12-3 or TRBV12-4 to TRBJ2-3, with a weak D call TRBD1 (6 bases). The CDR3 has 15 amino acids. The V gene lost 5 bases and the J gene lost 3 bases, with 15 bases spanning the gap. CDR3 nucleotide sequence: TGTGCCAGCAGTCTCACAGGGAGTGGGACAGATACGCAGTATTTT. Residues: CASSLTGSGTDTQYF.

CDR3 bases: TGTGCCAGCAGCCAGACAGGGGTGGACACTGAAGCTTTCTTT. This translates into CASSQTGVDTEAFF. The chain recombines TRBV25-1 with TRBJ1-1, with TRBD1 matching over 8 bases. Per the germline V gene, CDR1 is MGHDK and CDR2 is SYGVNS. The CDR3 loop spans 14 amino acids. V lost 6 bases to trimming and J lost 3 bases; unmatched junction nucleotides: 6.

This clonotype was recorded at least ten times. CDR3 coding DNA: TGCAGCGTTGGACTAGCGGGAGGGGAGTACTTC. Its translation: CSVGLAGGEYF. This chain joins TRBV29-1 and TRBJ2-7; 14 bases are a match to TRBD2. From germline, CDR1 is SQVTM and CDR2 ANQGSEA. The CDR3 is 11 residues long. J was trimmed by 11 bases and V by 4 bases; bases with no gene match: 1.

This clonotype turned up a few times. DNA of the CDR3: TGTGCCAGCAGTTACTCGATACAGGGGGCGCATTACGGGACATATGGCTACACCTTC. It specifies CASSYSIQGAHYGTYGYTF. V usage is TRBV6-6 and J usage is TRBJ1-2; 9 bases map to TRBD1. The trim removed 0 bases at V and 5 bases at J, leaving 16 bases unmatched. The germline V gene encodes CDR1 MNHNY and CDR2 SVGAGI (reference sequence). The CDR3 consists of 19 residues.

The J gene is TRBJ2-3, the V gene TRBV6-5, with 7 bases fitting TRBD1. The ends lost 4 bases at V and 3 bases at J; junction bases unmatched: 4. CDR1 is MNHEY and CDR2 is SVGAGI in the germline V gene. The CDR3 runs to 14 residues. In nucleotides, the CDR3 is TGTGCCAGCAGTTCGGGACAGAAAACAGATACGCAGTATTTT. Translated: CASSSGQKTDTQYF.

The chain joins TRBV20-1 to TRBJ2-3; 8 bases agree with TRBD2. Germline loops: CDR1 DFQATT, CDR2 SNEGSKA (reference sequence). Losses at the gene ends were 7 bases for V and 3 bases for J; bases not matched to a gene: 12. The CDR3 spans 15 residues. The CDR3 region has the DNA TGCAGTGTTAGCCAACGGGAGGGTGAGACAGATACGCAGTATTTT. Translation: CSVSQREGETDTQYF.

This clonotype has ten or more counts. The chain uses TRBV12-3 or TRBV12-4 and TRBJ1-2, with 7 positions matching TRBD1. The V and J ends lost 1 base and 6 bases, in that order; junction bases with no gene match: 2. This CDR3 has 13 residues. CDR3 sequence reads: CASSLGQGDGYTF. Written as DNA, the CDR3 is TGTGCCAGCAGTTTAGGGCAGGGGGATGGCTACACCTTC.

This clonotype was observed a few times. The chain recombines TRBV29-1 with TRBJ2-3; D is ambiguous. CDR3 length: 12 residues. The germline V and J ends were trimmed by 4 bases and 0 bases, with 5 bases remaining between them. CDR1 is SQVTM and CDR2 is ANQGSEA in the germline V gene. Written as DNA, the CDR3 is TGCAGCGTTGTTATCAGCACAGATACGCAGTATTTT. The encoded protein is CSVVISTDTQYF.

In this sample, this clonotype turned up many times. V usage is TRBV2 and J usage is TRBJ2-3; 10 bases fit TRBD1. Losses at the gene ends were 5 bases for V and 5 bases for J; bases not matched to a gene: 10. The CDR3 totals 16 residues. Germline CDR1 and CDR2: SNHLY and FYNNEI. The CDR3 DNA reads TGTGCCAGCAGTTATGACAGGGGGCAGGTTCGAGATACGCAGTATTTT. Residues: CASSYDRGQVRDTQYF.

This clonotype showed up many times. The rearrangement joins TRBV7-9 to TRBJ2-7, with 7 nucleotides matching TRBD1. There are 15 residues in the CDR3. Germline V lookup: CDR1 SEHNR, CDR2 FQNEAQ (reference sequence). With V trimmed by 3 bases and J by 5 bases, 10 bases remained unmatched. The CDR3 nucleotides read TGTGCCAGCAGCTTTTCTGACAGGGAAAGCGACGAGCAGTACTTC. The encoded protein is CASSFSDRESDEQYF.

This chain joins TRBV6-5 and TRBJ2-3; 9 positions agree with TRBD1. Looked up from germline, CDR1 is MNHEY and CDR2 is SVGAGI. The ends lost 0 bases at V and 5 bases at J; junction bases unmatched: 3. This CDR3 comprises 15 residues. For the CDR3, the DNA is TGTGCCAGCAGTTACTCGGACAGGGGAAGAGATACGCAGTATTTT. It is translated as CASSYSDRGRDTQYF.

This clonotype was seen at least ten times. CDR3 residues: CASSYLNPGTGGTTEAFF. DNA for the CDR3: TGTGCCAGCAGTTACCTTAATCCCGGGACAGGGGGGACGACTGAAGCTTTCTTT. This chain uses TRBV6-5 with TRBJ1-1; 11 bases line up with TRBD1. V shed 2 bases and J 5 bases; nucleotides not matched to a gene: 13. The CDR3 is made up of 18 amino acids. Germline V CDR1 and CDR2: MNHEY, SVGAGI.

The chain links TRBV11-2 to TRBJ1-3; D ambiguous. Germline assignment: CDR1 SGHAT and CDR2 FQNNGV. Trimming stripped 5 bases from V and 0 bases from J, with 11 bases between. The CDR3 has 15 amino acids. This CDR3 is CASSPPGPSGNTIYF. For the CDR3, the DNA is TGTGCCAGCAGCCCCCCGGGCCCCTCTGGAAACACCATATATTTT.

J is TRBJ1-5 and V is TRBV9; 8 nucleotides line up with TRBD1. The CDR3 is 15 residues long. Looked up from germline, CDR1 is SGDLS and CDR2 is YYNGEE. V lost 0 bases and J lost 6; bases outside the gene matches: 5. The CDR3 bases are TGTGCCAGCAGCGTAGACCCAACAGGGGGTCAGCCCCAGCATTTT. It translates to CASSVDPTGGQPQHF.

The chain links TRBV11-2 to TRBJ1-1; D not certain. With 0 bases removed from V and 10 bases from J, the gap between germline ends came to 9 bases. Per the germline V gene, CDR1 is SGHAT and CDR2 is FQNNGV. The CDR3 totals 12 residues. The CDR3 sequence: CASSLEFSRAFF. The DNA for the CDR3 is TGTGCCAGCAGCTTAGAATTCAGCCGAGCTTTCTTT.

This clonotype was seen ten or more times. This rearrangement joins TRBV27 to TRBJ2-7, with D possibly TRBD2 on 5 matching bases. Germline lookup yields CDR1 MNHEY and CDR2 SMNVEV (reference sequence). Trimming left V 0 bases short and J 4 bases short, with 19 bases between. CDR3 length: 17 residues. This chain's CDR3 is CASSLSNVRGQEYEQYF. The CDR3 region has the DNA TGTGCCAGCAGTTTATCGAATGTACGCGGGCAGGAGTACGAGCAGTACTTC.

This clonotype was seen a handful of times. This sequence joins TRBV3-1 and TRBJ2-1; D possibly matches TRBD1 or TRBD2 (6 bases each). Per germline, CDR1 LGHDT and CDR2 YNNKEL (reference sequence). V shed 4 bases and J shed 3 bases, with 16 bases lying between them. This CDR3 region has 16 residues. The CDR3: CASSREGGKYYNEQFF. In nucleotides, the CDR3 is TGTGCCAGCAGCCGAGAAGGGGGGAAATACTACAATGAGCAGTTCTTC.

This clonotype has at least ten counts. The chain links TRBV10-3 to TRBJ2-7; maybe TRBD2 (6 bases). CDR3 size: 12 residues. CDR1 ENHRY and CDR2 SYGVKD come from the germline V gene. V lost 10 bases to trimming and J lost 5 bases, with 15 bases between them. CDR3 in DNA: TGTGCCACGGGGGACGGCCGTCACGAGCAGTACTTC. Translating it yields CATGDGRHEQYF.

This clonotype came up many times. The rearrangement uses TRBV5-1 and TRBJ2-6; TRBD1 matches at 10 bases. CDR1 and CDR2 (germline): SGHRS, YFSETQ. V shed 5 bases and J 1 base; nucleotides not matched to a gene: 15. The CDR3 loop spans 20 amino acids. In nucleotides, the CDR3 is TGCGCCAGCAGTTCTGATGCACTGGACAGGGGGGCGTCTGGGGCCAACGTCCTGACTTTC. Residues: CASSSDALDRGASGANVLTF.

This clonotype was detected a few times. The V and J genes are TRBV5-1 and TRBJ1-4, with a tentative D call TRBD1 (5 bases). Trimming pared 4 bases from V and 2 bases from J, leaving 12 bases between. Germline V CDR1 and CDR2: SGHRS, YFSETQ. The CDR3 covers 15 residues. CDR3: CASSRGRGTNEKLFF. CDR3 coding DNA: TGCGCCAGCAGCAGGGGTCGAGGCACTAATGAAAAACTGTTTTTT.

This clonotype was observed many times. This chain uses TRBV7-2 with TRBJ2-7; D is unclear. Trimming shortened V by 5 bases and J by 5 bases, and 10 bases separated the two germline ends. Germline CDR1 SGHTA, CDR2 FQGNSA. This CDR3 contains 12 residues. The CDR3 sequence: CASSTDLNEQYF. The CDR3 DNA is TGTGCCAGCAGCACGGACCTCAACGAGCAGTACTTC.

This clonotype turned up a few times. This rearrangement joins TRBV12-3 or TRBV12-4 to TRBJ2-1; D unclear. The length of the CDR3 is 13 residues. The ends were cut back, 6 bases at V and 6 bases at J, with 12 bases in the middle. The CDR3 DNA is TGTGCCAGCAGAGACTCCACCCTCAATGAGCAGTTCTTC. Translated, it gives CASRDSTLNEQFF.

The sample holds many counts of this clonotype. CDR3 DNA sequence: TGTGCCAGCCAACCGTCAGGGTCCTCGGCTTTCTTT. Its protein is CASQPSGSSAFF. The rearrangement joins TRBV25-1 to TRBJ1-1; D is perhaps TRBD1 (5 bases). The V and J ends lost 8 bases and 11 bases respectively, with 18 bases between them. This CDR3 spans 12 amino acids. In germline, CDR1 is MGHDK, CDR2 SYGVNS.

In this sample, this clonotype turned up many times. This chain connects TRBV25-1 to TRBJ2-3; possibly TRBD1 for D (5 bases). V was pared by 6 bases and J by 9 bases, with 13 bases between. This CDR3 comprises 12 residues. Germline values: CDR1 MGHDK, CDR2 SYGVNS. The CDR3 nucleotides are TGTGCCAGCAGCTGGACATCTGGAACGCAGTATTTT. It specifies CASSWTSGTQYF.

This clonotype was observed at least ten times. This chain uses TRBV5-6 with TRBJ1-1; D is unclear. This CDR3 has 14 amino acids. V was clipped by 4 bases and J by 4 bases, with 14 bases between them. Germline V gene lookup returns CDR1 SGHDT and CDR2 YYEEEE. For the CDR3, the DNA is TGTGCCAGCAGCCCTCAGCGCTATACCACTGAAGCTTTCTTT. Encoded protein: CASSPQRYTTEAFF. Full variable domain (missing parts from reference TRBV5-6 and TRBJ1-1): DAGVTQSPTHLIKTRGQQVTLRCSPKSGHDTVSWYQQALGQGPQFIFQYYEEEERQRGNFPDRFSGHQFPNYSSELNVNALLLGDSALYLCASSPQRYTTEAFFGQGTRLTVV.

This chain links TRBV7-2 with TRBJ1-5; D is uncertain. Per germline, CDR1 SGHTA and CDR2 FQGNSA. With 1 base removed from V and 1 base from J, the gap between germline ends came to 14 bases. This CDR3 contains 17 residues. The CDR3 is CASSLGADSSSNQPQHF. CDR3 bases: TGTGCCAGCAGCTTAGGGGCCGACTCGAGCAGCAATCAGCCCCAGCATTTT.

V is TRBV4-3 and J is TRBJ2-3, with unresolved D. Germline V gives CDR1 LGHNA, CDR2 YSLEER. The V gene lost 0 bases and the J gene lost 3 bases, with 25 bases spanning the gap. CDR3 length: 20 amino acids. Here the CDR3 reads CASSQDSMTSGNLRTDTQYF. The DNA of the CDR3 is TGCGCCAGCAGCCAAGATTCGATGACCTCAGGAAACTTGAGGACAGATACGCAGTATTTT.